This T cell receptor beta chain was documented in a study of radiation and T cells in renal cell carcinoma (dated by TCRdb to about 2020). Some background on the complete study: TCR beta sequencing covered 50 to 55 samples in total, comprising roughly 26 tumors and around 27 peripheral blood samples. The final blood draw took place at 4 weeks after radiation, the same time as nephrectomy. Across all 50 or so samples, around 4,000,000 unique CDR3 nucleotide sequences encoding about 2.4 million unique CDR3 amino acid sequences were identified.

The immunoSEQ kit was used, according to the manufacturer's recommendations, to generate TCR beta libraries from genomic DNA. To prepare libraries, a first multiplex PCR with proprietary primers was run, followed by a second PCR that added unique barcodes, and a bead cleanup was done after each round. Each sample batch included a kit-provided positive control reaction and a negative control reaction. The final libraries were assessed on an Agilent 4200 TapeStation D1000 ScreenTape, pooled by volume, and quantified by qPCR. Sequencing was performed on an Illumina NextSeq500 with a MidOutput 150-cycle cartridge, and 156 Read1 and 15 Index1 cycles were run with kit custom primers. The pooled library was loaded at around 1 pM with about 18% PhiX control spiked in. The original methods were these. Vendor-processed data were analyzed in R, and a clonotype was defined as all T cells sharing the same CDR3 nucleotide sequence. For clone abundance analyses, frequencies were normalized to the 10,000 most abundant clones per sample. Public T cell clones, which averaged fewer than five per sample, were removed prior to analysis. A difference in abundance of at least 32-fold between compartments was used to define tumor-enriched and baseline blood-enriched clonotypes. Clonotypes expanded or contracted between blood time points were identified with a beta-binomial differential abundance model. Tumor-blood repertoire similarity was measured with the Baroni-Urbani and Buser coefficient, and group comparisons used two-tailed Wilcoxon tests in R. The table comes from immuneACCESS by way of TCRdb, which keeps in-frame sequences with V and J called. Part of the clones is missing from these tables; in studies checked, under half for an unresolved V gene and the rest for unknown reasons. The DNA was the basis for D and trimming; V, J and clone size are from that table. The sample data list around 100,000 clones, and 80% to 90% of these were observed just once. Together, the top ten hold 7.2% of the sample.

Measured from the cysteine to the phenylalanine, the CDR3 is 15 residues long. The CDR3 DNA has 45 bases and is translated from base 1. CDR1 LGHNA and CDR2 YNFKEQ were looked up in the germline V gene. The junction shows trimming of 4 bases on V and 4 bases on J, and the gene matches do not reach 6 bases of it. Here is what the overall study found, with its caveats: Changes in the blood repertoire were not tracked past 4 weeks after treatment. Top tumor clonotypes rose in blood from baseline to 2 weeks post-radiation, then contracted by 4 weeks, suggesting transient expansion of tumor-resident clones. Effects of radiation dose or scheduling on the TCR repertoire could not be addressed with the single-armed trial design. Because pretreatment tumor biopsies were not available, the baseline intratumoral presence of clonotypes could not be determined.

This clone has just a few counts. The antigen it recognizes is unknown. Base qualities are not at hand, and no much larger clone is one base apart. The time point label of this sample denotes: blood 4 weeks post-SBRT, at nephrectomy. In light of the paper, this sample's treatment or condition label describes: 15 Gy SBRT to primary tumor, nephrectomy 4 weeks later. Samples were obtained from a clinical trial, in which 15 Gy stereotactic body radiation therapy was delivered to primary renal cell carcinomas and nephrectomy was performed 4 weeks later. To track tumor-enriched clonotypes, serial peripheral blood was sampled from radiation-treated patients at baseline and at 2 weeks and 4 weeks after SBRT. Renal cell carcinoma with clear cell pathology was present in all patients. The QIAamp DNA Blood Mini Kit (Qiagen) was used to prepare genomic DNA for TCR sequencing. Only samples passing all quality control checks were included in the analyses.

Recombination connected TRBV4-2 to TRBJ1-4; 7 central bases correspond to TRBD1. The sequence was obtained from a man aged 55 to 70 with renal cell carcinoma. Sequences were derived from blood, sampled from a patient whose treatment included radiotherapy and nephrectomy. The CDR3 in this case is CASSLRQGGNEKLFF. The sequence in DNA is TGTGCCAGCAGCCTACGACAGGGCGGTAATGAAAAACTGTTTTTT.